This T cell receptor (beta chain) was identified in a study of molecular identifiers for immune sequencing clone quantification. This clonotype was seen more than once but under ten times. Bulk libraries came from a prior protocol with listed TCR primers. One entry per CDR3 protein, called by TCRdb with MiXCR from the PCR reads. The profile shows under 600,000 distinct CDR3 sequences, roughly 24% of them singletons. Sequences were obtained from naive CD8+ T cells from blood, with Jurkat cell RNA spiked in. As for subset: FACS-sorted CD8+CD4-CCR7+CD45RA+ naive T cells. The clonotype comes from a human donor in good health. Some libraries in this study had Jurkat cell RNA spiked in.

The CDR3 spells CSVDGLAEGGETQYF. DNA for the CDR3: TGCAGCGTGGATGGACTAGCGGAGGGAGGAGAGACCCAGTACTTC. The J gene is TRBJ2-5, the V gene TRBV29-1; 10 bases line up with TRBD2. Germline V lookup: CDR1 SQVTM, CDR2 ANQGSEA. CDR3 length: 15 residues. The V gene end was trimmed by 6 bases and the J gene end by 4 bases; junction bases not matched to a gene: 11.